This T cell receptor (beta chain) was recorded in a study of blood T cell repertoires in COVID-19. Study background: Samples taken during acute and convalescent COVID-19 were collected in the United States, Italy and Spain. The cDNA or gDNA used as material had been derived from T cells, B-cell-depleted T cells, or PBMCs.

This CDR3 region has 14 residues. Germline V gene data show CDR1 as SGHRS and CDR2 as YFSETQ. The trim removed 0 bases at V and 6 bases at J, leaving 6 bases unmatched. In the authors' methods: Reference gene primer amplification yielded estimated nucleated cell counts. Repertoires were generated with immunoSEQ multiplex PCR, while TCRdb's copy carries only in-frame clones and drops some. V and J calls and clone size are those listed in that table; D and trimming were worked out from the DNA. The data contain over 150,000 clones, 83% of them singletons. This rearrangement joins TRBV5-1 to TRBJ2-7, with 7 nucleotides matching TRBD1. This sequence originates from an elderly woman with acute or convalescent COVID-19. Source material: peripheral blood. The CDR3 DNA reads as TGCGCCAGCAGCTTGGGACAGGGTCTGGGCGAGCAGTACTTC. This sequence encodes CASSLGQGLGEQYF. The full variable domain, with the rest looked up from reference TRBV5-1 and TRBJ2-7, is KAGVTQTPRYLIKTRGQQVTLSCSPISGHRSVSWYQQTPGQGLQFLFEYFSETQRNKGNFPGRFSGRQFSNSRSEMNVSTLELGDSALYLCASSLGQGLGEQYFGPGTRLTVT.